Listed here are 27 T cell receptor beta chains from one sample, sequenced in a study of blood T cell repertoires in COVID-19. Method: immunoSEQ multiplex PCR; TCRdb's copy keeps in-frame clones and lacks some. Of tens of thousands of clones in the sample, approximately 90% are singletons; the top ten hold around 20%. Sequences were obtained from peripheral blood. Source of these receptors: a woman older than 75 with COVID-19, enrolled during active disease.

The chain carries TRBV25-1 and TRBJ2-2; 7 nucleotides line up with TRBD1. Germline values: CDR1 MGHDK, CDR2 SYGVNS. After removal of 1 base from V and 3 bases from J, the junction contained 5 bases not matched to a gene. The CDR3 consists of 16 residues. The CDR3 protein is CASSESLGGDTGELFF. As DNA, the CDR3 is TGTGCCAGCAGTGAATCACTAGGGGGCGACACCGGGGAGCTGTTTTTT.

The chain uses TRBV7-3 and TRBJ2-1; the match to TRBD2 covers 8 bases. This CDR3 is 16 amino acids long. Trimming at V came to 3 bases and at J to 2 bases, leaving 6 bases not matched to a gene. Germline V gene sequence: CDR1 SGHTA, CDR2 FQGTGA. CDR3 bases: TGTGCCAGCAGCTTCGGGGGGGGCCACCCCTACAATGAGCAGTTCTTC. It encodes CASSFGGGHPYNEQFF.

The chain links TRBV25-1 to TRBJ1-2; perhaps TRBD1 as D (5 bases). This CDR3 is 13 amino acids long. From germline, CDR1 is MGHDK and CDR2 SYGVNS. V lost 1 base and J lost 6, with 9 bases in between. In DNA form, the CDR3 reads TGTGCCAGCAGTGAATGGGGAGGGGATGGCTACACCTTC. Its translation: CASSEWGGDGYTF.

The rearrangement joins TRBV14 to TRBJ1-4, with D perhaps TRBD1 (6 bases). Trimming removed 0 bases at V and 7 bases at J, with 12 bases between. Per germline, CDR1 SGHDN and CDR2 FVKESK. This CDR3 is 15 amino acids long. CDR3 amino acids: CASSQDVGAGEKLFF. CDR3 DNA: TGTGCCAGCAGCCAAGACGTGGGGGCAGGTGAAAAACTGTTTTTT.

J is TRBJ1-6 and V is TRBV12-3 or TRBV12-4, with D hard to call. The length of the CDR3 is 12 residues. V lost 6 bases, J lost 10 bases, and 10 bases lay in between. The CDR3 coding sequence is TGTGCCAGCAGCCGAGGCGGATCACCCCTCCACTTT. As protein: CASSRGGSPLHF.

There are a few counts of this clone. V usage is TRBV10-3 and J usage is TRBJ1-3, with a weak D call TRBD1 (5 bases). V gave up 3 bases and J gave up 0 bases, with 12 bases separating them. The CDR3 contains 16 residues. Germline CDR1 and CDR2: ENHRY and SYGVKD. The CDR3 DNA follows: TGTGCCATCAGTGATCCGACAGCTGTCTCTGGAAACACCATATATTTT. This translates into CAISDPTAVSGNTIYF.

This chain uses TRBV7-2 with TRBJ2-3, with TRBD2 as a possible D gene (6 bases). CDR3 size: 16 residues. CDR1 and CDR2 (germline): SGHTA, FQGNSA. Trimming left V 5 bases short and J 2 bases short, with 17 bases between. The DNA for the CDR3 is TGTGCCAGCAGCCTCAGTGGGACTTCCCTCACAGATACGCAGTATTTT. Translating gives CASSLSGTSLTDTQYF.

CDR3 residues: CARSPRYLRRGHEQYF. The CDR3 DNA is TGTGCCAGAAGCCCCCGTTATCTGCGGAGGGGCCACGAGCAGTACTTC. The rearrangement links TRBV5-3 to TRBJ2-7; tentative D call: TRBD2 (6 bases). TRBV5-3 is an ORF, with its function uncertain. The CDR3 covers 16 residues. The V end was cut by 4 bases, the J end by 5 bases, with 22 bases between.

The chain recombines TRBV9 with TRBJ1-2, with unresolved D. The CDR3 loop spans 15 amino acids. The V gene lost 0 bases and the J gene lost 4 bases, with 13 bases spanning the gap. Germline lookup yields CDR1 SGDLS and CDR2 YYNGEE. This chain's CDR3 is CASSVDMVLAYGYTF. DNA for the CDR3: TGTGCCAGCAGCGTAGATATGGTTCTAGCCTATGGCTACACCTTC.

This clone is termed medium-sized. The rearrangement links TRBV6-1 to TRBJ2-1; D is possibly TRBD1 (5 bases). CDR3 length equals 13 residues. The ends were cut back, 2 bases at V and 7 bases at J, with 9 bases in the middle. Germline lookup yields CDR1 MNHNS and CDR2 SASEGT. CDR3: CASSEWGENEQFF. CDR3 bases: TGTGCCAGCAGTGAATGGGGCGAAAATGAGCAGTTCTTC.

A word on this clone: This may come from a read error, since a much larger clone is one base off. Additional DNA sequences in this sample encode the identical CDR3. The CDR3 loop reads CATSRDAGGAGETQYF. CDR3 DNA: TGCGCCACCAGCAGAGATGCGGGGGGGGCGGGAGAGACCCAGTACTTC. The rearrangement links TRBV15 to TRBJ2-5, with TRBD2 matching over 9 bases. The CDR3 runs to 16 residues. Germline-derived CDR1 and CDR2 are LNHNV and YYDKDF (reference sequence).

The chain is built from TRBV3-1 (or the pseudogene TRBV3-2) and TRBJ1-1, with D possibly TRBD1 on 6 matching bases. Trimming cost V 0 bases and J 5 bases, with 10 bases left between them. The CDR3 contains 14 residues. Per germline, CDR1 LGHDT and CDR2 YNNKEL (reference sequence). CDR3 sequence reads: CASSQDQGRTEAFF. In DNA form, the CDR3 reads TGTGCCAGCAGCCAAGATCAGGGGCGAACTGAAGCTTTCTTT.

J is TRBJ2-5 and V is TRBV7-9; 7 nucleotides match TRBD2. Trimming removed 2 bases from V and 1 base from J; junction bases left unmatched: 10. Germline V gene lookup returns CDR1 SEHNR and CDR2 FQNEAQ (reference sequence). The CDR3 covers 17 residues. The CDR3 DNA is TGTGCCAGCAGCTTAAGGACTGCGGGAGCTACCCAAGAGACCCAGTACTTC. Translated, it gives CASSLRTAGATQETQYF. Based on the CDR3 plus reference TRBV7-9 and TRBJ2-5, the full variable domain is DTGVSQNPRHKITKRGQNVTFRCDPISEHNRLYWYRQTLGQGPEFLTYFQNEAQLEKSRLLSDRFSAERPKGSFSTLEIQRTEQGDSAMYLCASSLRTAGATQETQYFGPGTRLLVL.

This clone was counted between two and nine times. The gene calls are TRBV4-2 and TRBJ2-1, with 10 bases identical to TRBD1. V shed 4 bases, J shed 5 bases, and the junction held 11 bases outside the gene matches. The CDR3 consists of 17 residues. The germline CDR1 and CDR2 sequences are LGHNA and YNFKEQ. The CDR3 is CASSRQPTGGVDNEQFF. In nucleotides, the CDR3 is TGTGCCAGCAGCCGACAACCGACAGGGGGCGTTGACAATGAGCAGTTCTTC.

J is TRBJ1-3 and V is TRBV4-1, with 12 bases matching TRBD1. V was clipped by 2 bases and J by 0 bases; unmatched bases: 8. The CDR3 sequence is 19 residues long. Looked up from germline, CDR1 is MGHRA and CDR2 is YSYEKL. Here the CDR3 reads CASSQLPGQGASSGNTIYF. The CDR3, as DNA: TGCGCCAGCAGCCAACTCCCGGGACAGGGGGCAAGCTCTGGAAACACCATATATTTT.

V gene TRBV7-9 combines with J gene TRBJ2-4, with D possibly being TRBD1 (5 bases). The V end was cut by 1 base, the J end by 0 bases, with 13 bases between. CDR3 length equals 17 residues. The germline CDR1 and CDR2 sequences are SEHNR and FQNEAQ (reference sequence). DNA for the CDR3: TGTGCCAGCAGCTTAGTGACAGACCTAATAGCCAAAAACATTCAGTACTTC. Amino acids: CASSLVTDLIAKNIQYF.

The chain links TRBV20-1 to TRBJ1-2; TRBD1 is a possible D gene (5 bases). The germline V gene encodes CDR1 DFQATT and CDR2 SNEGSKA (reference sequence). The V end lost 5 bases, the J end lost 8 bases, and 12 bases lay between the germline ends. This CDR3 spans 11 amino acids. The CDR3 bases are TGCAGTGCTCGCAGGGATACCGGCTACACCTTC. This gives the protein CSARRDTGYTF.

This chain connects TRBV27 to TRBJ1-4, with a tentative D call TRBD1 (5 bases). The length of the CDR3 is 15 residues. Germline V gene lookup returns CDR1 MNHEY and CDR2 SMNVEV (reference sequence). V was cut by 1 base and J by 10 bases, with 16 bases left in between. CDR3 DNA: TGTGCCAGCAGTTTATTTTGGAGGTCGGGGGGAAAACTGTTTTTT. Protein product: CASSLFWRSGGKLFF.

The chain is built from TRBV6-5 and TRBJ2-7; 10 bases agree with TRBD2. Germline CDR1 reads MNHEY; CDR2 reads SVGAGI. The trim removed 4 bases at V and 4 bases at J, leaving 10 bases unmatched. CDR3 length: 16 residues. The CDR3 region is CASSSLGTSVWYEQYF. In DNA form, the CDR3 reads TGTGCCAGCAGTTCCCTAGGGACTAGCGTGTGGTACGAGCAGTACTTC.

V usage is TRBV12-5 and J usage is TRBJ1-6, with 9 bases that match TRBD1. CDR3 length: 20 residues. Per germline, CDR1 LGHNT and CDR2 FRNRAP. The ends lost 3 bases at V and 3 bases at J; junction bases unmatched: 15. The DNA of the CDR3 is TGTGCTAGTGGTTTCCGACCAAGGGGGACAGGGTCGGACTATAATTCACCCCTCCACTTT. Amino acid sequence: CASGFRPRGTGSDYNSPLHF. Based on the CDR3 plus reference TRBV12-5 and TRBJ1-6, the full variable domain is DARVTQTPRHKVTEMGQEVTMRCQPILGHNTVFWYRQTMMQGLELLAYFRNRAPLDDSGMPKDRFSAEMPDATLATLKIQPSEPRDSAVYFCASGFRPRGTGSDYNSPLHFGNGTRLTVT.

V is TRBV27 and J is TRBJ2-1; tentative D call: TRBD1 (6 bases). CDR3 length: 13 amino acids. V gave up 7 bases and J gave up 7 bases, with 14 bases separating them. The germline gives CDR1 MNHEY, CDR2 SMNVEV (reference sequence). Here the CDR3 DNA reads TGTGCCAGCACCCGGACAGTGGGGAATGAGCAGTTCTTC. Translation: CASTRTVGNEQFF.

The chain carries TRBV27 and TRBJ2-7, with D unresolved. V lost 1 base and J lost 0, with 13 bases in between. Germline V gene data show CDR1 as MNHEY and CDR2 as SMNVEV (reference sequence). This CDR3 has 16 amino acids. CDR3 DNA sequence: TGTGCCAGCAGTTTATACCCCACAGCAAACTCCTACGAGCAGTACTTC. Translated, it gives CASSLYPTANSYEQYF.

The gene calls are TRBV18 and TRBJ1-2; D is ambiguous. CDR1 is KGHSH and CDR2 is LQKENI in the germline V gene. The ends were cut back, 2 bases at V and 1 base at J, with 14 bases in the middle. The length of the CDR3 is 16 residues. CDR3 sequence: CASSPGQGIDNYGYTF. CDR3 nucleotides: TGTGCCAGCTCACCAGGGCAAGGTATAGATAACTATGGCTACACCTTC.

The chain uses TRBV6-5 and TRBJ2-7; possibly TRBD2 for D (7 bases). This CDR3 region has 15 residues. Germline CDR1 reads MNHEY; CDR2 reads SVGAGI. Trimming left V 6 bases short and J 1 base short, with 16 bases between. CDR3 region: CASRRGGAGSYEQYF. In DNA, the CDR3 is TGTGCCAGCAGGAGAGGGGGGGCAGGATCCTACGAGCAGTACTTC.

J is TRBJ1-3 and V is TRBV19; 8 positions match TRBD1. Germline V CDR1 and CDR2: LNHDA, SQIVND (reference sequence). This CDR3 contains 15 residues. J lost 2 bases, V lost 4 bases, and 4 bases had no gene match. In DNA form, the CDR3 reads TGTGCCAGTAGTAGTCCGGACAGGGCTGGAAACACCATATATTTT. Translation: CASSSPDRAGNTIYF.

The CDR3 is CASSEDYSNQPQHF. Written as DNA, the CDR3 is TGTGCCAGCAGTGAAGATTATAGCAATCAGCCCCAGCATTTT. This chain connects TRBV2 to TRBJ1-5; D gene unclear. Germline V gene sequence: CDR1 SNHLY, CDR2 FYNNEI. The CDR3 sequence is 14 residues long. Trimming took off 1 base at V and 0 bases at J, with 4 bases between the two ends.

V and J are TRBV7-3 and TRBJ2-5, with D tentatively TRBD2 (6 bases). Looked up from germline, CDR1 is SGHTA and CDR2 is FQGTGA. The germline V and J ends were trimmed by 0 bases and 5 bases, with 13 bases remaining between them. The CDR3 extends over 15 amino acids. The CDR3 DNA is TGTGCCAGCAGCTTAACTGGGGGGTCCGGCGAGACCCAGTACTTC. Translation gives CASSLTGGSGETQYF.